A selection of T cell receptor beta chains follows, all from one sample in a study of beta chain features in type 1 diabetes. Repertoires were generated with immunoSEQ multiplex PCR, while TCRdb's copy carries only in-frame clones and drops some. This table has 300,000 to 350,000 clones, approximately 13% appearing once. Sequenced sample: naive CD4+ T cells from blood. Source of these receptors: a young woman with type 1 diabetes. Each CDR3 is given with its conserved first and last residue. The D gene is left open where the match is weak. Some rows have no size entry. The others give once, few or many, or a class for an expanded clone.

clone_size,v_call,d_call,j_call,cdr3_aa,cdr3_nt
few,TRBV10-2,TRBD2,TRBJ2-5,CASTGGRGETQYF,TGCGCCAGCACGGGGGGAAGGGGAGAGACCCAGTACTTC
once,TRBV18,TRBD1,TRBJ2-2,CASSPEGQGGTGELFF,TGTGCCAGCTCACCGGAGGGACAGGGGGGCACCGGGGAGCTGTTTTTT
few,TRBV19,NA,TRBJ2-6,CASSITLSGANVLTF,TGTGCCAGTAGTATCACCCTATCTGGGGCCAACGTCCTGACTTTC
NA,TRBV5-1,NA,TRBJ2-2,CASSLSGQDTGELFF,TGCGCCAGCAGCTTGAGCGGTCAGGACACCGGGGAGCTGTTTTTT
NA,TRBV7-9,NA,TRBJ1-2,CASSREEGGYTF,TGTGCCAGCAGCCGGGAGGAGGGTGGCTACACCTTC
few,TRBV5-1,TRBD1,TRBJ2-3,CASSYPDRGHADTQYF,TGCGCCAGCAGCTACCCCGACAGGGGGCACGCAGATACGCAGTATTTT
few,TRBV6-5,TRBD1,TRBJ2-3,CASSRDRGADTQYF,TGTGCCAGCAGTCGGGACAGGGGGGCAGATACGCAGTATTTT
NA,TRBV9,NA,TRBJ2-3,CASRTENSDTQYF,TGTGCCAGCAGGACGGAGAACTCGGATACGCAGTATTTT
few,TRBV28,NA,TRBJ1-5,CASSFYSTVGPQHF,TGTGCCAGCAGTTTCTACAGTACGGTCGGTCCCCAGCATTTT
few,TRBV19,NA,TRBJ2-1,CASSRGSGPRWDEQFF,TGTGCCAGTAGTAGGGGTAGCGGTCCAAGGTGGGATGAGCAGTTCTTC
once,TRBV27,TRBD1,TRBJ2-6,CASSGGQGRSGANVLTF,TGTGCCAGCAGTGGGGGACAGGGCCGCTCTGGGGCCAACGTCCTGACTTTC
few,TRBV7-8,NA,TRBJ2-4,CASSPQRAIAKNIQYF,TGTGCCAGCAGCCCTCAGAGAGCGATAGCCAAAAACATTCAGTACTTC
NA,TRBV7-2,NA,TRBJ2-2,CASSSGQLRTGELFF,TGTGCCAGCAGCTCAGGACAGTTACGCACCGGGGAGCTGTTTTTT
few,TRBV28,TRBD1,TRBJ2-5,CASGLTGGVQTQYF,TGTGCCAGCGGACTGACAGGGGGCGTACAGACCCAGTACTTC
few,TRBV7-9,NA,TRBJ1-1,CASSLVQGTEAFF,TGTGCCAGCAGCTTAGTGCAGGGGACTGAAGCTTTCTTT
NA,TRBV9,NA,TRBJ2-5,CASSVGRRGKETQYF,TGTGCCAGCAGCGTGGGCAGGAGGGGAAAAGAGACCCAGTACTTC
few,TRBV2,NA,TRBJ2-5,CASSAEGAAQYF,TGTGCCAGTTCCGCCGAAGGAGCGGCCCAGTACTTC
few,TRBV2,TRBD1,TRBJ2-7,CASSFPGTGLSYEQYF,TGTGCCAGCAGTTTTCCCGGGACAGGGCTGTCCTACGAGCAGTACTTC
few,TRBV18,TRBD1,TRBJ1-1,CASSPRDRGSPVEGSNGNTEAFF,TGTGCCAGCTCACCACGGGACAGGGGCTCCCCGGTGGAAGGGAGTAACGGGAACACTGAAGCTTTCTTT
few,TRBV7-7,TRBD1,TRBJ2-1,CASSQEGGYNEQFF,TGTGCCAGCAGCCAGGAAGGGGGCTATAATGAGCAGTTCTTC
NA,TRBV5-4,TRBD2,TRBJ2-3,CASSPGLAGGTDTQYF,TGTGCCAGCAGCCCAGGACTAGCGGGAGGCACAGATACGCAGTATTTT
NA,TRBV30,TRBD1,TRBJ1-1,CAWRLQGRNTEAFF,TGTGCCTGGAGACTACAGGGGAGGAACACTGAAGCTTTCTTT